This TCR beta chain comes out of a study of T cell responses to AZD1222 COVID-19 vaccine. As regards this clone: The same CDR3 arises from other DNA sequences in this sample as well.

Produced via immunoSEQ multiplex PCR; TCRdb's table is partial and in-frame only. The sample carries about 160,000 clones, roughly nine tenths recorded once. Trimming left V 1 base short and J 5 bases short, with 9 bases between. CDR1 and CDR2 (germline): KGHSH, LQKENI. This CDR3 has 14 residues. Sample: peripheral blood, taken 28 days after the second AZD1222 dose. The rearrangement links TRBV18 to TRBJ1-5; maybe TRBD1 (5 bases). The sequence was collected from an adult who received the AZD1222 COVID-19 vaccine. The CDR3 loop is CASSPRGGDQPQHF. The DNA for the CDR3 is TGTGCCAGCTCACCACGTGGGGGTGATCAGCCCCAGCATTTT.